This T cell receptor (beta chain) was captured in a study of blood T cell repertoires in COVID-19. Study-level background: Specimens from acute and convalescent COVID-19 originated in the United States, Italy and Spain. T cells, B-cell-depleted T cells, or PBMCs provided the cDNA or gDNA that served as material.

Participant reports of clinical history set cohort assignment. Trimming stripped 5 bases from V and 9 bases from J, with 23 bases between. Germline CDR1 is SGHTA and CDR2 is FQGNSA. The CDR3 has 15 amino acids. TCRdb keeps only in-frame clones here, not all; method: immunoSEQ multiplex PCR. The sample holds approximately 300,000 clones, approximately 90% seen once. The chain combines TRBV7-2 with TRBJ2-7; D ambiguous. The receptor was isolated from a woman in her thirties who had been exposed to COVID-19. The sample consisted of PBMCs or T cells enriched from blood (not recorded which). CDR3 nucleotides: TGTGCCAGCAGCCCTAGGTCCACCTACTACGTTGGGCAGTACTTC. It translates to CASSPRSTYYVGQYF. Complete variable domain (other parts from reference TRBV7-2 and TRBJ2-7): GAGVSQSPSNKVTEKGKDVELRCDPISGHTALYWYRQSLGQGLEFLIYFQGNSAPDKSGLPSDRFSAERTGGSVSTLTIQRTQQEDSAVYLCASSPRSTYYVGQYFGPGTRLTVT.